Presented here are 20 T cell receptor beta chains from one specimen sequenced in a study of T-cell memory formation after mild COVID-19. One entry per CDR3 protein results from TCRdb running MiXCR on the 5' RACE reads. Among under 600,000 distinct CDR3 sequences listed, about 20% were seen once. The sequenced sample was PBMCs or a T cell subset sorted from them (not recorded which). The receptors here all came from an adult woman who had mild COVID-19 (a few samples of this study predate the infection). Cell type and time point are not known.

The table lists this clonotype with a few counts. The junction differs from germline at one of its ends, possibly a read error. J is TRBJ1-1 and V is TRBV28, with 7 bases matching TRBD1. Germline V gives CDR1 MDHEN, CDR2 SYDVKM. This CDR3 region has 13 residues. The CDR3 loop reads CQTGRGIRTEAFF. The CDR3 nucleotides read TGCCAGACAGGGAGAGGGATAAGGACTGAAGCTTTCTTT.

The rearrangement links TRBV20-1 to TRBJ1-2, with 7 bases that match TRBD1. The CDR3 runs to 13 residues. Trimming at V came to 7 bases and at J to 4 bases, leaving 9 bases not matched to a gene. CDR1 and CDR2 (germline): DFQATT, SNEGSKA (reference sequence). CDR3 nucleotide sequence: TGCAGTGATAATAGACAGGGACCCTATGGCTACACCTTC. This codes for CSDNRQGPYGYTF.

This clonotype was recorded a few times. The chain carries TRBV7-9 and TRBJ2-7; 8 nucleotides agree with TRBD1. This CDR3 spans 15 amino acids. Losses at the gene ends were 4 bases for V and 3 bases for J; bases not matched to a gene: 8. Germline lookup yields CDR1 SEHNR and CDR2 FQNEAQ (reference sequence). In DNA, the CDR3 is TGTGCCAGCAGCTCTACGCGACAGGGGAACTACGAGCAGTACTTC. Protein: CASSSTRQGNYEQYF.

This clonotype appeared once. V is TRBV13 and J is TRBJ1-1; D not certain. Germline V CDR1 and CDR2: PRHDT, FYEKMQ (reference sequence). The CDR3 has 13 residues. The V end lost 0 bases, the J end lost 10 bases, and 12 bases lay between the germline ends. CDR3 DNA sequence: TGTGCCAGCAGCTTAGGCTTAACACCCGGAGCTTTCTTT. Its translation: CASSLGLTPGAFF.

The rearrangement links TRBV12-3 or TRBV12-4 to TRBJ1-2; 7 positions match TRBD1. V lost 5 bases, J lost 7 bases, and 7 bases stayed unmatched. The CDR3 spans 13 residues. The CDR3 DNA sequence: TGTGCCAGCAGTCCCCCACAGGGGATTGGCTACACCTTC. As protein: CASSPPQGIGYTF.

J is TRBJ1-4 and V is TRBV5-1; a weak D match, TRBD1 (5 bases). V was trimmed by 0 bases and J by 3 bases, leaving 9 bases between them. Germline CDR1 is SGHRS and CDR2 is YFSETQ. The length of the CDR3 is 15 residues. Here the CDR3 reads CASSLARVANEKLFF. The CDR3 coding sequence is TGCGCCAGCAGCTTGGCCAGGGTGGCTAATGAAAAACTGTTTTTT.

This clonotype was detected a few times. The chain carries TRBV24-1 and TRBJ2-1; tentatively, D is TRBD1 (6 bases). The CDR3 loop spans 15 amino acids. Germline CDR1 KGHDR, CDR2 SFDVKD. V was pared by 7 bases and J by 0 bases, with 12 bases between. The CDR3 here is CATSPTGPSYNEQFF. CDR3 nucleotides: TGTGCCACCAGCCCAACAGGGCCCTCCTACAATGAGCAGTTCTTC.

This chain links TRBV7-2 with TRBJ1-5; D might be TRBD1 (5 bases). V was clipped by 4 bases and J by 0 bases, with 13 bases between them. CDR1 and CDR2 (germline): SGHTA, FQGNSA. CDR3 length equals 16 residues. CDR3 sequence (DNA): TGTGCCAGCAGCTCAATGGGGGTTTATAGCAATCAGCCCCAGCATTTT. Residues: CASSSMGVYSNQPQHF.

The chain carries TRBV4-1 and TRBJ1-3, with D unclear. With 4 bases removed from V and 0 bases from J, the gap between germline ends came to 10 bases. Per germline, CDR1 MGHRA and CDR2 YSYEKL. The CDR3 contains 15 residues. This CDR3 reads CASSPQVISGNTIYF. In DNA form, the CDR3 reads TGCGCCAGCAGCCCCCAAGTGATCTCTGGAAACACCATATATTTT.

This clonotype was seen a handful of times. This chain joins TRBV12-3 or TRBV12-4 and TRBJ1-5; TRBD1 agrees at 7 bases. CDR3 length equals 15 residues. The V gene end was trimmed by 6 bases and the J gene end by 5 bases; junction bases not matched to a gene: 10. CDR3 in amino acids: CASSLAGGSHQPQHF. The CDR3 nucleotides are TGTGCCAGCAGCCTTGCAGGGGGATCTCATCAGCCCCAGCATTTT.

The gene calls are TRBV5-1 and TRBJ2-7; maybe TRBD1 (5 bases). This CDR3 comprises 13 residues. V was pared by 5 bases and J by 3 bases, with 12 bases between. Per germline, CDR1 SGHRS and CDR2 YFSETQ. The DNA of the CDR3 is TGCGCCAGCAGGCCGGACACGAGCTACGAGCAGTACTTC. It encodes CASRPDTSYEQYF.

This clonotype was seen a handful of times. The chain employs TRBV7-9 and TRBJ1-5; maybe TRBD1 (6 bases). V was pared by 4 bases and J by 7 bases, with 20 bases between. This CDR3 comprises 16 residues. In germline, CDR1 is SEHNR, CDR2 FQNEAQ (reference sequence). CDR3 nucleotides: TGTGCCAGCAGCTACGCGGCCGGGACCCAGGGGCAGCCCCAGCATTTT. Protein product: CASSYAAGTQGQPQHF.

V gene TRBV7-6 combines with J gene TRBJ2-4; a weak D match, TRBD2 (5 bases). Trimming removed 0 bases at V and 7 bases at J, with 10 bases between. The germline V gene encodes CDR1 SGHVS and CDR2 FNYEAQ. CDR3 length: 14 amino acids. As DNA, the CDR3 is TGTGCCAGCAGCTTAGCGGGAGAAGGGAACATTCAGTACTTC. Protein product: CASSLAGEGNIQYF.

The J gene is TRBJ2-4, the V gene TRBV12-3 or TRBV12-4; 11 positions agree with TRBD2. Trimming at V came to 4 bases and at J to 5 bases, leaving 7 bases not matched to a gene. The CDR3 runs 16 residues. CDR3 region: CASSSTRLAGQNIQYF. The CDR3 DNA follows: TGTGCCAGCAGTTCAACCCGACTAGCGGGACAAAACATTCAGTACTTC.

J is TRBJ1-4 and V is TRBV6-5, with D possibly TRBD1 on 5 matching bases. V was cut by 0 bases and J by 11 bases, with 13 bases left in between. This CDR3 comprises 14 residues. Looked up from germline, CDR1 is MNHEY and CDR2 is SVGAGI. The CDR3 DNA reads as TGTGCCAGCAGTTACTCGGGGTCGGAGGGGAAACTGTTTTTT. It specifies CASSYSGSEGKLFF.

The chain recombines TRBV27 with TRBJ2-1, with D tentatively TRBD1 (7 bases). Germline CDR1 and CDR2: MNHEY and SMNVEV (reference sequence). The CDR3 length is 14 residues. V lost 3 bases and J 8 bases, leaving 14 bases between the germline ends. This CDR3 reads CASSFQGGRDEQFF. In DNA form, the CDR3 reads TGTGCCAGCAGTTTCCAGGGGGGCCGAGATGAGCAGTTCTTC.

The chain combines TRBV20-1 with TRBJ1-1; unclear D gene. The germline gives CDR1 DFQATT, CDR2 SNEGSKA (reference sequence). This CDR3 is built from 14 residues. Trimming stripped 3 bases from V and 7 bases from J, with 18 bases between. DNA for the CDR3: TGCAGTGCTAGGGGTCGCCGGAGGAGTGGTGAAGCTTTCTTT. Translation: CSARGRRRSGEAFF.

The gene calls are TRBV15 and TRBJ2-1; the match to TRBD2 covers 11 bases. CDR1 and CDR2 from the germline V gene are LNHNV and YYDKDF (reference sequence). The V and J ends lost 5 bases and 9 bases, in that order; junction bases with no gene match: 12. The CDR3 runs 16 residues. DNA for the CDR3: TGTGCCACCAGCGAAGGGACTAGCGGTCTATCCTCTGAGCAGTTCTTC. Protein sequence: CATSEGTSGLSSEQFF.

In this sample, this clonotype turned up a few times. CDR3 loop: CASSYSRTSGDTQYF. DNA of the CDR3: TGTGCCAGCAGTTACTCGCGGACTAGCGGAGATACGCAGTATTTT. The chain links TRBV6-5 to TRBJ2-3, with 10 bases fitting TRBD2. This CDR3 has 15 residues. Germline V gene data show CDR1 as MNHEY and CDR2 as SVGAGI. Losses at the gene ends were 0 bases for V and 5 bases for J; bases not matched to a gene: 2.

There are many counts of this clonotype. The chain carries TRBV5-1 and TRBJ1-1; 7 bases fit TRBD1. Germline CDR1 and CDR2: SGHRS and YFSETQ. The CDR3 has 16 residues. V shed 0 bases, J shed 4 bases, and the junction held 9 bases outside the gene matches. In nucleotides, the CDR3 is TGCGCCAGCAGCTTGGGTGTACAGGGGCGGTTCACTGAAGCTTTCTTT. It is translated as CASSLGVQGRFTEAFF. The full variable domain, its missing parts supplied by reference TRBV5-1 and TRBJ1-1, is KAGVTQTPRYLIKTRGQQVTLSCSPISGHRSVSWYQQTPGQGLQFLFEYFSETQRNKGNFPGRFSGRQFSNSRSEMNVSTLELGDSALYLCASSLGVQGRFTEAFFGQGTRLTVV.